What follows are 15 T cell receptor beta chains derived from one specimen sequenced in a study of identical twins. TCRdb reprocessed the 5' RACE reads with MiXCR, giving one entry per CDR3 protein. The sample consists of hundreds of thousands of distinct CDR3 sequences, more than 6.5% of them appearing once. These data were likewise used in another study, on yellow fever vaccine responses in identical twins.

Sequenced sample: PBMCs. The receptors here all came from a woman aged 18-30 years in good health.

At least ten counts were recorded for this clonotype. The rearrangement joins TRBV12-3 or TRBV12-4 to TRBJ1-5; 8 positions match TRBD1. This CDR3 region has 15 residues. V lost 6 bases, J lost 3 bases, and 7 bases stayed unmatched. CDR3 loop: CASSRDRLANQPQHF. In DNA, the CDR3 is TGTGCCAGCAGCAGGGACAGGTTGGCCAATCAGCCCCAGCATTTT.

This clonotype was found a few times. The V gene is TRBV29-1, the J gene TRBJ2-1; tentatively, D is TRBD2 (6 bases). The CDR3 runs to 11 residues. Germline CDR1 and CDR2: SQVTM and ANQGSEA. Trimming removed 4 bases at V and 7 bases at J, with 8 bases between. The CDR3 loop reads CSVVGRNEQFF. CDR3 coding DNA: TGCAGCGTTGTAGGGAGGAATGAGCAGTTCTTC.

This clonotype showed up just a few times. The CDR3 spells CASSQVRGPQETQYF. In DNA, the CDR3 is TGTGCCAGCAGCCAAGTAAGGGGGCCTCAAGAGACCCAGTACTTC. This chain connects TRBV3-1 to TRBJ2-5; 7 bases are shared with TRBD1. This CDR3 comprises 15 residues. The V gene's germline CDR1 is LGHDT and CDR2 YNNKEL (reference sequence). Losses at the gene ends were 1 base for V and 2 bases for J; bases not matched to a gene: 4.

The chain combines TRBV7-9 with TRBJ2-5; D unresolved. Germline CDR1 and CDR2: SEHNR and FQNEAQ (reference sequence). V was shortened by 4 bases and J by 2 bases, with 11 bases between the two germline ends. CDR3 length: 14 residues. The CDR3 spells CASSSVGQQETQYF. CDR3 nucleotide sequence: TGTGCCAGCAGCTCCGTGGGTCAACAAGAGACCCAGTACTTC.

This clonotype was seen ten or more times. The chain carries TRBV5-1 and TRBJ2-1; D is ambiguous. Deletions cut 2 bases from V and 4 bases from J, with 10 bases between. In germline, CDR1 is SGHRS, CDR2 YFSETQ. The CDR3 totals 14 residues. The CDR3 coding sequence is TGCGCCAGCAGCTTCCAGGATCAATACAATGAGCAGTTCTTC. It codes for CASSFQDQYNEQFF.

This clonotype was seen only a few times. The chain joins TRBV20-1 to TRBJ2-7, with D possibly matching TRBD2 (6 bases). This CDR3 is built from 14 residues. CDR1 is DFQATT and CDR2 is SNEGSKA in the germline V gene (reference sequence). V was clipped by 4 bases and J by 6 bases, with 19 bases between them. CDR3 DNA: TGCAGTGCTATAGGCGGAGGGCGCCGTGGCGAGCAGTACTTC. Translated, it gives CSAIGGGRRGEQYF.

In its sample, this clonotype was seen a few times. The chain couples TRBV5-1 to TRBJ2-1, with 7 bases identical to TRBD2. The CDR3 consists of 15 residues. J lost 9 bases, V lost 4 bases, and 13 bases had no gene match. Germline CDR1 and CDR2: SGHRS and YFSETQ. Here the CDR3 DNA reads TGCGCCAGCAGCCCCCCGGGAGCGGGGATGGGTGAGCAGTTCTTC. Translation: CASSPPGAGMGEQFF.

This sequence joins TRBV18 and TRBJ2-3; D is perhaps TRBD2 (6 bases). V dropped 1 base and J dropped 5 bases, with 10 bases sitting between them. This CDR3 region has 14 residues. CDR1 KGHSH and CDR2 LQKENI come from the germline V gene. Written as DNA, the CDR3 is TGTGCCAGCTCACCACGGGGACTCCAAGATACGCAGTATTTT. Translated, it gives CASSPRGLQDTQYF.

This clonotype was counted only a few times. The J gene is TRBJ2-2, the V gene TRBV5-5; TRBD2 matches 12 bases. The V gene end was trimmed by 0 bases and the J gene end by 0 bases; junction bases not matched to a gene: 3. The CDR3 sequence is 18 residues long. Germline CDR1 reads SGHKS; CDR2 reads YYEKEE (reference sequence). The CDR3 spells CASSLGPSGGANTGELFF. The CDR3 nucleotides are TGTGCCAGCAGCTTGGGCCCTAGCGGGGGGGCGAACACCGGGGAGCTGTTTTTT.

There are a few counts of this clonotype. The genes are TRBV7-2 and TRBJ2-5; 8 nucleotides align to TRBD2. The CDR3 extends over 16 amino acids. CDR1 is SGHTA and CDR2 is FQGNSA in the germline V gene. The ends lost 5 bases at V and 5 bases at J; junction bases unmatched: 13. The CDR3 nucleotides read TGTGCCAGCAGCCAGACACTACTAGCGGCCAGGGAGACCCAGTACTTC. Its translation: CASSQTLLAARETQYF.

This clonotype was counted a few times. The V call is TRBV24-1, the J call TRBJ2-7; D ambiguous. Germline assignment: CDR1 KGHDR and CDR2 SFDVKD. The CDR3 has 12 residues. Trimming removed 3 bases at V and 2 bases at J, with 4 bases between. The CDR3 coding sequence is TGTGCCACCAGTGATCTAGCCTACGAGCAGTACTTC. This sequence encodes CATSDLAYEQYF.

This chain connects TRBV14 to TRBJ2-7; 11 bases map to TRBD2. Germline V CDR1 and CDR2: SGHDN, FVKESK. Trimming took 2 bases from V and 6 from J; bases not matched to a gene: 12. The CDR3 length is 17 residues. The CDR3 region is CASSQLETSGNWGEQYF. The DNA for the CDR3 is TGTGCCAGCAGCCAATTGGAGACTAGCGGGAATTGGGGCGAGCAGTACTTC.

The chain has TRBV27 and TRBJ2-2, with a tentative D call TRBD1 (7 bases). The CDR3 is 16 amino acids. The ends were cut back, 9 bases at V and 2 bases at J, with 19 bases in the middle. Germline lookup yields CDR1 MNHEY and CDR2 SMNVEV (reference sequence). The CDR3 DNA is TGTGCCAGTGGACTAAGGGGGCCGGAAAACACCGGGGAGCTGTTTTTT. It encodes CASGLRGPENTGELFF.

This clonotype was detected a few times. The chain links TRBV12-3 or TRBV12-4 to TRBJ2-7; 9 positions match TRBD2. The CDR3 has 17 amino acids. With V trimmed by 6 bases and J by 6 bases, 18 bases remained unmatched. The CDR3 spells CASSKSLIGLARCEQYF. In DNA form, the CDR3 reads TGTGCCAGCAGCAAAAGCCTAATTGGACTAGCGCGCTGCGAGCAGTACTTC.

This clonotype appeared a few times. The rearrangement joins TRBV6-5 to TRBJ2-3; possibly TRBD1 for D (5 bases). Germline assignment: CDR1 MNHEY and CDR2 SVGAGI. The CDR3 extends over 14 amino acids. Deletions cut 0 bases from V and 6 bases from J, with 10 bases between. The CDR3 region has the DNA TGTGCCAGCAGTTACTCTCGACAGACGGATACGCAGTATTTT. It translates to CASSYSRQTDTQYF.